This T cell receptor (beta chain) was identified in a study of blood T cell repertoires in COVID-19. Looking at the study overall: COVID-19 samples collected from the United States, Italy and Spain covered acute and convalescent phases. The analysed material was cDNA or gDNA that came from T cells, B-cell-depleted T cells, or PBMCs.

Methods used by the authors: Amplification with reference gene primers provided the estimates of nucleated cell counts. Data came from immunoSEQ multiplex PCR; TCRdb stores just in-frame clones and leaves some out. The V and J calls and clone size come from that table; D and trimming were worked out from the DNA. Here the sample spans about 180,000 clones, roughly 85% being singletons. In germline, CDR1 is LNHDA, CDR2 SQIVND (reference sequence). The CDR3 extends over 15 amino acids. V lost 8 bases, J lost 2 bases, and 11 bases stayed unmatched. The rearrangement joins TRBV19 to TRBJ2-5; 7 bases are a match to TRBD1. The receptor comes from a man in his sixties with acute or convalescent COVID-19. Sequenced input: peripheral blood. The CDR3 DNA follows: TGTGCCAGTTCGATACAGGGGTTCGCGCAAGAGACCCAGTACTTC. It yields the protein CASSIQGFAQETQYF.